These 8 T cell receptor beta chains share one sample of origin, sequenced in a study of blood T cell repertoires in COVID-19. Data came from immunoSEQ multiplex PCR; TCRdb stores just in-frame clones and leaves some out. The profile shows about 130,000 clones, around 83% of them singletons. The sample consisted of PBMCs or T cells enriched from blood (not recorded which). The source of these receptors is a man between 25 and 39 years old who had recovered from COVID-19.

The chain's CDR3 is CASSADSSSPLHF. In nucleotides, the CDR3 is TGTGCCAGCAGTGCGGACAGCAGTTCACCCCTCCACTTT. V gene TRBV2 combines with J gene TRBJ1-6, with D maybe TRBD1 (6 bases). The CDR3 is 13 amino acids. The ends were cut back, 4 bases at V and 9 bases at J, with 10 bases in the middle. Looked up from germline, CDR1 is SNHLY and CDR2 is FYNNEI.

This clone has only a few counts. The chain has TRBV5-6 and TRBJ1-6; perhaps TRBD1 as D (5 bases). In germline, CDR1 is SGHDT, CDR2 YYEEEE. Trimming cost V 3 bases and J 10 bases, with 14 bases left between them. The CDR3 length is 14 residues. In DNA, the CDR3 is TGTGCCAGCAGCTCCACAGGTTTGAACTCACCCCTCCACTTT. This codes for CASSSTGLNSPLHF.

CDR3 in amino acids: CASWASGGTDTQYF. As DNA, the CDR3 is TGTGCCAGCTGGGCTAGCGGGGGTACAGATACGCAGTATTTT. The V call is TRBV28, the J call TRBJ2-3; 10 bases agree with TRBD2. J gave up 3 bases and V 8 bases, and 5 bases lay outside the gene matches. The CDR3 spans 14 residues. Looked up from germline, CDR1 is MDHEN and CDR2 is SYDVKM. The whole variable domain, filled in from reference TRBV28 and TRBJ2-3, reads DVKVTQSSRYLVKRTGEKVFLECVQDMDHENMFWYRQDPGLGLRLIYFSYDVKMKEKGDIPEGYSVSREKKERFSLILESASTNQTSMYLCASWASGGTDTQYFGPGTRLTVL.

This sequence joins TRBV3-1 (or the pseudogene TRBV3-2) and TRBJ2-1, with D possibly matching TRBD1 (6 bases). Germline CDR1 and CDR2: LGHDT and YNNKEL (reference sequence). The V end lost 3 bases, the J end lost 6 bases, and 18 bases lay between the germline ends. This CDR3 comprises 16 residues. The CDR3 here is CASSHRGAGAINEQFF. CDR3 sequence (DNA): TGTGCCAGCAGCCATCGAGGAGCAGGGGCCATCAATGAGCAGTTCTTC.

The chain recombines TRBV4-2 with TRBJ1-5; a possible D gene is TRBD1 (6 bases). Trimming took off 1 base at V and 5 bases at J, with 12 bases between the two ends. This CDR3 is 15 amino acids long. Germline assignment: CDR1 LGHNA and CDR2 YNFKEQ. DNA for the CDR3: TGTGCCAGCAGCCAAGGCGGGGGGCAGGATCAGCCCCAGCATTTT. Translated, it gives CASSQGGGQDQPQHF.

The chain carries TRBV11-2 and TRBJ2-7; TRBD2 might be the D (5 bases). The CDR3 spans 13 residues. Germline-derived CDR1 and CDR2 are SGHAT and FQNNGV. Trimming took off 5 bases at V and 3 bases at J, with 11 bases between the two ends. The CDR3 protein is CASSPDRDYEQYF. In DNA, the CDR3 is TGTGCCAGCAGCCCAGATCGGGACTACGAGCAGTACTTC.

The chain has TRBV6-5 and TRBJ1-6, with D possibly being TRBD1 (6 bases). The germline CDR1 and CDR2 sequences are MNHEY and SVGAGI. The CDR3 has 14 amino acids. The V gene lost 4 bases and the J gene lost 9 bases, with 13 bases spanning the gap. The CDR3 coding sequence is TGTGCCAGCAGTTCTACAGGGTGGTCTTCACCCCTCCACTTT. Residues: CASSSTGWSSPLHF.

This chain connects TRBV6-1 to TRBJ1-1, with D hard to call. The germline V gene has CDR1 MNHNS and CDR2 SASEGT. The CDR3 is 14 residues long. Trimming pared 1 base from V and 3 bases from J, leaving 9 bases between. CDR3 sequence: CASSEVGTYTEAFF. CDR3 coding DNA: TGTGCCAGCAGTGAAGTTGGCACCTACACTGAAGCTTTCTTT.